The 13 T cell receptor beta chains given below trace back to one sample, sequenced in a study of PD-L1 blockade in urothelial cancer. Noted time point: peripheral blood 6 weeks after treatment start. Repertoires were generated with immunoSEQ multiplex PCR, while TCRdb's copy carries only in-frame clones and drops some. Found here are around 110,000 clones, roughly 90% of them singletons; the top ten hold roughly 1.7%. Sequencing used PBMCs, obtained around atezolizumab (anti-PD-L1) treatment. The receptors shown here come from a man between 60 and 75 years old with urothelial cancer.

This CDR3 is CASSRGQAGTEAFF. The CDR3 DNA is TGTGCCAGCTCACGTGGACAGGCCGGCACTGAAGCTTTCTTT. This rearrangement joins TRBV18 to TRBJ1-1; 7 bases align to TRBD1. The V segment lost 4 bases and the J segment 4 bases; nucleotides outside the gene matches: 6. The germline gives CDR1 KGHSH, CDR2 LQKENI. The CDR3 length is 14 residues.

This clone was seen only once. The chain has TRBV5-1 and TRBJ1-3, with D perhaps matching TRBD1 (5 bases). Trimming removed 4 bases from V and 0 bases from J, with 11 bases in between. The germline V gene has CDR1 SGHRS and CDR2 YFSETQ. The CDR3 runs 15 residues. CDR3 region: CASSPDRVSGNTIYF. The CDR3, as DNA: TGCGCCAGCAGCCCCGACAGAGTCTCTGGAAACACCATATATTTT.

This clone was seen just once. CDR3 DNA sequence: TGCGCCAGCAGCCAAGACCGCCTGGCGGCCCGCCAAGCCTACGAGCAGTACTTC. Protein product: CASSQDRLAARQAYEQYF. The chain has TRBV4-3 and TRBJ2-7; D remains unclear. Trimming left V 0 bases short and J 2 bases short, with 20 bases between. The CDR3 spans 18 residues. Germline-derived CDR1 and CDR2 are LGHNA and YSLEER.

The chain couples TRBV5-1 to TRBJ2-5; TRBD1 matches 8 bases. The length of the CDR3 is 15 residues. From germline, CDR1 is SGHRS and CDR2 YFSETQ. J gave up 2 bases and V 4 bases, and 7 bases lay outside the gene matches. Written as DNA, the CDR3 is TGCGCCAGCAGCACCCGGACAGGGCGGCAAGAGACCCAGTACTTC. This codes for CASSTRTGRQETQYF.

This rearrangement joins TRBV27 to TRBJ1-5, with D hard to call. The germline V gene encodes CDR1 MNHEY and CDR2 SMNVEV (reference sequence). Trimming left V 7 bases short and J 2 bases short, with 12 bases between. The length of the CDR3 is 14 residues. This CDR3 is CASKAGDGNQPQHF. CDR3 nucleotide sequence: TGTGCCAGCAAAGCCGGGGATGGCAATCAGCCCCAGCATTTT.

The chain carries TRBV7-7 and TRBJ2-2; D is perhaps TRBD1 (5 bases). Germline CDR1 is SSHAT and CDR2 is FNYEAQ (reference sequence). The CDR3 runs to 14 residues. Trimming took off 5 bases at V and 4 bases at J, with 11 bases between the two ends. The CDR3 nucleotides are TGTGCCAGCAGCCAGGGCCCCGGCACCGGGGAGCTGTTTTTT. Its protein is CASSQGPGTGELFF. Drawing the rest from reference TRBV7-7 and TRBJ2-2, the complete variable domain is GAGVSQSPRYKVTKRGQDVTLRCDPISSHATLYWYQQALGQGPEFLTYFNYEAQPDKSGLPSDRFSAERPEGSISTLTIQRTEQRDSAMYRCASSQGPGTGELFFGEGSRLTVL.

This rearrangement joins TRBV7-3 to TRBJ2-2, with TRBD2 matching 13 bases. Germline V lookup: CDR1 SGHTA, CDR2 FQGTGA. V lost 5 bases to trimming and J lost 0 bases; unmatched junction nucleotides: 3. This CDR3 contains 17 residues. CDR3 region: CASSPGTSGANTGELFF. The CDR3 DNA is TGTGCCAGCAGCCCGGGGACTAGCGGGGCGAACACCGGGGAGCTGTTTTTT.

The rearrangement uses TRBV7-8 and TRBJ2-7; the match to TRBD1 covers 7 bases. CDR3 size: 15 residues. Germline V gene sequence: CDR1 SGHVS, CDR2 FQNEAQ. V was pared by 1 base and J by 3 bases, with 6 bases of the junction left unmatched. The CDR3, as DNA: TGTGCCAGCAGCTTAGGGACGACAGGGCTCTACGAGCAGTACTTC. Translation gives CASSLGTTGLYEQYF.

CDR3 amino acids: CASSPVPGQSSGANVLTF. The CDR3, as DNA: TGTGCCAGCTCACCAGTACCGGGACAGTCCTCTGGGGCCAACGTCCTGACTTTC. The chain combines TRBV18 with TRBJ2-6; 7 nucleotides agree with TRBD1. This CDR3 region has 18 residues. Germline CDR1 is KGHSH and CDR2 is LQKENI. The V gene end was trimmed by 2 bases and the J gene end by 0 bases; junction bases not matched to a gene: 7.

This chain links TRBV2 with TRBJ2-2; D unclear. V lost 0 bases and J lost 3, with 14 bases in between. There are 17 residues in the CDR3. Germline CDR1 and CDR2: SNHLY and FYNNEI. The CDR3 here is CASSEAFGFPYTGELFF. The CDR3 nucleotides are TGTGCCAGCAGTGAAGCATTTGGCTTCCCGTACACCGGGGAGCTGTTTTTT.

The J gene is TRBJ2-1, the V gene TRBV9; 7 positions match TRBD1. This CDR3 is 16 amino acids long. V lost 5 bases and J lost 8; bases outside the gene matches: 16. CDR1 SGDLS and CDR2 YYNGEE come from the germline V gene. In nucleotides, the CDR3 is TGTGCCAGCAGTCAACCAGGGGGATCGTATACGTATGAGCAGTTCTTC. The encoded protein is CASSQPGGSYTYEQFF. Variable domain in full (rest from reference TRBV9 and TRBJ2-1): DSGVTQTPKHLITATGQRVTLRCSPRSGDLSVYWYQQSLDQGLQFLIQYYNGEERAKGNILERFSAQQFPDLHSELNLSSLELGDSALYFCASSQPGGSYTYEQFFGPGTRLTVL.

The chain links TRBV5-1 to TRBJ2-7, with 11 bases identical to TRBD1. The CDR3 runs to 14 residues. Germline V gene sequence: CDR1 SGHRS, CDR2 YFSETQ. J was trimmed by 5 bases and V by 3 bases; bases with no gene match: 4. CDR3 nucleotides: TGCGCCAGCAGCTCCGGACAGGGGGCCGACGAGCAGTACTTC. Translation gives CASSSGQGADEQYF. The whole variable domain, filled in from reference TRBV5-1 and TRBJ2-7, reads KAGVTQTPRYLIKTRGQQVTLSCSPISGHRSVSWYQQTPGQGLQFLFEYFSETQRNKGNFPGRFSGRQFSNSRSEMNVSTLELGDSALYLCASSSGQGADEQYFGPGTRLTVT.

This rearrangement joins TRBV6-4 to TRBJ2-2; maybe TRBD2 (5 bases). The V end lost 0 bases, the J end lost 0 bases, and 8 bases lay between the germline ends. Germline V gene data show CDR1 as MRHNA and CDR2 as SNTAGT. CDR3 size: 16 residues. CDR3 amino acids: CASSDSPSPNTGELFF. The DNA of the CDR3 is TGTGCCAGCAGTGACTCCCCTAGCCCGAACACCGGGGAGCTGTTTTTT.